These T cell receptor beta chains were read from a single sample in a study of shared clonotypes between healthy human individuals. The repertoire was sequenced with immunoSEQ multiplex PCR; TCRdb's copy has only in-frame clones and lacks some. The sample carries approximately 2.5 million clones, more than 85% recorded once. Source material: naive CD4+ T cells from PBMCs. These receptors all stem from a man younger than 35 in good health. Some clones in this sample may be carry-over from other donors' samples. The CDR3 runs from the conserved cysteine through the conserved F or W. Fields, in order: V gene, clone size, D gene, J gene, CDR3 protein, CDR3 DNA. The D gene is left open where the match is weak. Clone size is shown for a subset of rows, as once, few, many or a class of expanded clone.

>TRBV6-1|-|-|TRBJ1-3
CASSVEGSGGNTIYF
TGTGCCAGCAGTGTAGAGGGTTCGGGAGGAAACACCATATATTTT
>TRBV27|-|-|TRBJ1-2
CASSFNFNYGYTF
TGTGCCAGCAGTTTTAACTTTAACTATGGCTACACCTTC
>TRBV30|-|-|TRBJ2-1
CAWSVVRDFNNEQFF
TGTGCCTGGAGTGTTGTAAGGGACTTCAACAATGAGCAGTTCTTC
>TRBV9|-|-|TRBJ1-2
CASSGEVGTSKTLSYGYTF
TGTGCCAGCAGCGGGGAAGTAGGGACCTCCAAAACGTTGAGCTATGGCTACACCTTC
>TRBV2|-|-|TRBJ2-5
CASSAMRQKETQYF
TGTGCCAGCAGTGCGATGCGACAAAAAGAGACCCAGTACTTC
>TRBV19|-|-|TRBJ1-2
CASSGGSHGYTF
TGTGCCAGTAGTGGAGGCAGCCATGGCTACACCTTC
>TRBV7-9|-|TRBD1|TRBJ1-1
CASSPRGQVNTEAFF
TGTGCCAGCAGCCCGAGGGGACAGGTGAACACTGAAGCTTTCTTT
>TRBV15|-|-|TRBJ2-1
CATSRVRQGQFF
TGTGCCACCAGCAGAGTGCGGCAGGGGCAGTTCTTC
>TRBV5-1|-|TRBD2|TRBJ2-5
CASSFPSGQETQYF
TGCGCCAGCAGCTTCCCTAGCGGGCAAGAGACCCAGTACTTC
>TRBV25-1|-|-|TRBJ1-6
CASSVRSYNSPLHF
TGTGCCAGCAGTGTGAGGTCCTATAATTCACCCCTCCACTTT
>TRBV7-2|-|TRBD1|TRBJ1-5
CASSSTLGDRGNQPQHF
TGTGCCAGCAGCAGCACTCTAGGGGACAGGGGCAATCAGCCCCAGCATTTT
>TRBV5-4|-|TRBD1|TRBJ2-1
CASSPRDRQYNEQFF
TGTGCCAGCAGCCCCCGGGACAGGCAATACAATGAGCAGTTCTTC
>TRBV9|-|-|TRBJ2-1
CASRALSSYNEQFF
TGTGCCAGCAGAGCCCTTAGTTCCTACAATGAGCAGTTCTTC
>TRBV10-1|-|TRBD2|TRBJ2-5
CASSDGLAGYETQYF
TGCGCCAGCAGTGACGGACTAGCGGGATATGAGACCCAGTACTTC
>TRBV19|once|TRBD1|TRBJ2-3
CASSIWTGNTDTQYF
TGTGCCAGTAGTATATGGACAGGGAACACAGATACGCAGTATTTT
>TRBV5-5|-|TRBD1|TRBJ2-7
CASSFGTASYEQYF
TGTGCCAGCAGCTTCGGGACAGCTAGTTACGAGCAGTACTTC
>TRBV7-9|-|TRBD1|TRBJ2-5
CASSGRGQETQYF
TGTGCCAGCAGCGGCAGGGGGCAGGAGACCCAGTACTTC
>TRBV5-1|-|-|TRBJ1-2
CASSLPGGYGYTF
TGCGCCAGCAGCTTGCCTGGGGGGTATGGCTACACCTTC
>TRBV6-1|-|-|TRBJ1-2
CASSGSGYANYGYTF
TGTGCCAGCTCGGGATCCGGTTACGCTAACTATGGCTACACCTTC
>TRBV28|-|TRBD2|TRBJ2-7
CASSPSGIIYEQYF
TGTGCCAGCAGTCCTAGCGGGATTATCTACGAGCAGTACTTC
>TRBV11-2|-|-|TRBJ2-2
CASSLGANTGELFF
TGTGCCAGCAGCTTAGGGGCGAACACCGGGGAGCTGTTTTTT
>TRBV18|-|TRBD2|TRBJ2-1
CASSPSLTSGSSYNEQFF
TGTGCCAGCTCACCCTCTCTTACTAGCGGTAGCTCCTACAATGAGCAGTTCTTC
>TRBV29-1|-|-|TRBJ1-1
CSVPPWPGGNTEAFF
TGCAGCGTTCCCCCCTGGCCGGGGGGGAACACTGAAGCTTTCTTT
>TRBV29-1|-|TRBD2|TRBJ2-3
CSVGPPAGGTDTQYF
TGCAGCGTTGGCCCCCCCGCGGGAGGAACAGATACGCAGTATTTT
>TRBV10-3|-|-|TRBJ2-3
CAISSSGWGVDTQYF
TGTGCCATCAGTTCCAGCGGGTGGGGGGTAGATACGCAGTATTTT
>TRBV11-2|-|-|TRBJ2-2
CASSPRQGHYTGELFF
TGTGCCAGCAGCCCCCGGCAGGGCCACTACACCGGGGAGCTGTTTTTT
>TRBV4-3|-|TRBD1|TRBJ1-2
CASSQVGDRVYGYTF
TGCGCCAGCAGCCAAGTTGGGGACAGGGTCTATGGCTACACCTTC
>TRBV5-1|-|TRBD1|TRBJ2-3
CASSTGNRDRGRRDTQYF
TGCGCCAGCAGCACGGGAAACCGGGACAGGGGGAGGAGAGATACGCAGTATTTT
>TRBV11-2|-|TRBD2|TRBJ2-3
CASSLMGLAVGTDTQYF
TGTGCCAGCAGCCTAATGGGACTAGCGGTGGGCACAGATACGCAGTATTTT
>TRBV13|-|-|TRBJ1-2
CASSFLGRTNYGYTF
TGTGCCAGCAGCTTCCTAGGACGGACTAACTATGGCTACACCTTC
>TRBV5-6|-|TRBD2|TRBJ2-7
CASSLTLAGDSYEQYF
TGTGCCAGCAGCTTAACCCTAGCGGGAGACTCCTACGAGCAGTACTTC
>TRBV11-3|-|-|TRBJ2-3
CASSYSGTSTDTQYF
TGTGCCAGCAGCTATTCCGGGACTAGCACAGATACGCAGTATTTT
>TRBV2|once|TRBD2|TRBJ2-2
CASRASGKNTGELFF
TGTGCCAGCAGAGCTAGCGGGAAGAACACCGGGGAGCTGTTTTTT
>TRBV6-5|-|-|TRBJ2-7
CASSYSCYEQYF
TGTGCCAGCAGTTACTCATGCTACGAGCAGTACTTC
>TRBV5-1|-|TRBD1|TRBJ1-2
CASSPMDRGERFGGYTF
TGCGCCAGCAGCCCAATGGACAGGGGGGAGAGGTTTGGTGGCTACACCTTC
>TRBV4-1|-|TRBD2|TRBJ2-3
CASSQGGGSNTQYF
TGCGCCAGCAGCCAAGGGGGAGGGTCGAACACGCAGTATTTT
>TRBV27|-|TRBD2|TRBJ2-1
CASRWTSVNNEQFF
TGTGCCAGCAGATGGACTAGCGTAAACAATGAGCAGTTCTTC
>TRBV28|-|-|TRBJ1-5
CASSLTGRNNQPQHF
TGTGCCAGCAGTTTAACCGGGCGGAACAATCAGCCCCAGCATTTT
>TRBV29-1|once|-|TRBJ1-3
CSVEALGTRGGNTIYF
TGCAGCGTTGAAGCACTGGGCACCAGGGGTGGAAACACCATATATTTT
>TRBV4-3|-|TRBD2|TRBJ2-3
CASSQDHASGRTDTQYF
TGCGCCAGCAGCCAAGATCACGCTAGCGGACGCACAGATACGCAGTATTTT
>TRBV28|-|-|TRBJ1-1
CASISRGTEAFF
TGTGCCAGCATCTCCCGGGGCACTGAAGCTTTCTTT
>TRBV5-5|once|TRBD1|TRBJ1-1
CASSLEGQWYTEAFF
TGTGCCAGCAGCTTGGAGGGACAGTGGTACACTGAAGCTTTCTTT
>TRBV11-2|-|-|TRBJ2-5
CASSLFIGEETQYF
TGTGCCAGCAGCTTATTCATCGGGGAAGAGACCCAGTACTTC
>TRBV6-1|-|TRBD1|TRBJ1-2
CASRQGAQGYTF
TGTGCCAGCAGGCAGGGGGCGCAAGGCTACACCTTC
>TRBV19|-|-|TRBJ2-2
CASSRIQGSTGELFF
TGTGCCAGTAGTAGGATCCAAGGTTCCACCGGGGAGCTGTTTTTT
>TRBV5-1|-|-|TRBJ1-2
CASSSLGGSGGYGYTF
TGCGCCAGCAGCTCCCTAGGGGGGAGCGGGGGATATGGCTACACCTTC
>TRBV5-4|-|-|TRBJ2-1
CASSLGGGDYNEQFF
TGTGCCAGCAGCTTGGGAGGGGGGGACTACAATGAGCAGTTCTTC
>TRBV5-8|-|TRBD2|TRBJ2-7
CASTDRLAGSTYEQYF
TGTGCCAGCACCGACCGACTAGCGGGAAGTACCTACGAGCAGTACTTC
>TRBV6-1|-|-|TRBJ2-3
CASSEFSRDLPRYF
TGTGCCAGCAGTGAATTCAGTCGGGACCTCCCGAGGTATTTT
>TRBV6-5|-|-|TRBJ2-1
CASSLQLPSYNEQFF
TGTGCCAGCAGCCTCCAACTCCCCTCCTACAATGAGCAGTTCTTC
>TRBV6-4|-|TRBD2|TRBJ2-5
CASSDPSRLAVETQYF
TGTGCCAGCAGTGACCCTTCCAGACTAGCTGTAGAGACCCAGTACTTC
>TRBV12-5|-|-|TRBJ2-1
CASGLDSYEQFF
TGTGCTAGTGGTTTGGACAGTTATGAGCAGTTCTTC
>TRBV5-1|few|-|TRBJ1-1
CASSLAGANTEAFF
TGCGCCAGCAGCTTGGCCGGGGCGAACACTGAAGCTTTCTTT